This T cell receptor (beta chain) stems from a study of T-cell reconstitution after alpha-beta-depleted transplantation in children. In this sample, this clonotype turned up a few times. TCRbeta library construction was performed incorporating unique molecular identifiers. TCRdb reanalysed the PCR reads using MiXCR and keeps one entry per CDR3 protein. The table records some 500,000 distinct CDR3 sequences, around 17% of them present only once. The germline V gene has CDR1 DFQATT and CDR2 SNEGSKA (reference sequence). CDR3 length: 13 amino acids. Trimming took off 3 bases at V and 5 bases at J, with 14 bases between the two ends.

The chain links TRBV20-1 to TRBJ2-7, with D unresolved. The receptor was derived from a human donor who donated a stem cell graft to a child with acute lymphoblastic leukemia. This sample comprised PBMCs from the stem cell graft donor, obtained from the stem cell graft. The CDR3 here is CSASDDLDHEQYF. CDR3 DNA sequence: TGCAGTGCTAGCGACGACCTCGACCACGAGCAGTACTTC.